This T cell receptor beta chain comes out of a study of control samples from healthy donors and cancer patients. Only in-frame clones appear in the TCRdb table, and some are missing; sequencing was by immunoSEQ multiplex PCR. There are about 160,000 clones in the sample; roughly 94% occur only once, and 12% to 15% lies in the top ten. The V and J ends lost 5 bases and 2 bases, in that order; junction bases with no gene match: 9. CDR1 and CDR2 from the germline V gene are SGHVS and FNYEAQ. This CDR3 has 16 amino acids. The sequence derives from a man aged 60-69 years with colorectal cancer. The V call is TRBV7-6, the J call TRBJ2-3; 8 nucleotides match TRBD2. Sequenced material: PBMCs. CDR3 residues: CASSPHGSGVTDTQYF. Here the CDR3 DNA reads TGTGCCAGCAGCCCCCACGGTAGCGGGGTCACAGATACGCAGTATTTT.